The 28 T cell receptor beta chains reported below all come from one sample, sequenced in a study of blood T cell repertoires in COVID-19. Repertoires were generated with immunoSEQ multiplex PCR, while TCRdb's copy carries only in-frame clones and drops some. The table records fewer than 200,000 clones, 87% of them present only once. The specimen sequenced was peripheral blood. The source of these receptors is a woman aged 60-70 years who had recovered from COVID-19.

The chain carries TRBV11-2 and TRBJ2-2; 9 bases map to TRBD2. The CDR3 length is 17 residues. The trim removed 1 base at V and 5 bases at J, leaving 8 bases unmatched. Germline V gene sequence: CDR1 SGHAT, CDR2 FQNNGV. CDR3 nucleotides: TGTGCCAGCAGCTTAGGGTCTAGCGGGGTAGTAACCGGGGAGCTGTTTTTT. Translation gives CASSLGSSGVVTGELFF.

This chain links TRBV4-3 with TRBJ1-2; 7 positions agree with TRBD1. This CDR3 spans 16 amino acids. Germline assignment: CDR1 LGHNA and CDR2 YSLEER. J lost 2 bases, V lost 0 bases, and 6 bases had no gene match. This CDR3 reads CASSQDSRGLNYGYTF. The CDR3 DNA reads TGCGCCAGCAGCCAAGATAGTAGGGGGCTGAACTATGGCTACACCTTC.

This clone showed up just once. The CDR3 sequence: CASSLAGARDTQYF. CDR3 sequence (DNA): TGTGCCAGCAGTTTAGCGGGGGCGCGCGATACGCAGTATTTT. This sequence joins TRBV28 and TRBJ2-3, with D possibly TRBD2 on 7 matching bases. In germline, CDR1 is MDHEN, CDR2 SYDVKM. This CDR3 region has 14 residues. The V and J ends lost 2 bases and 6 bases respectively, with 12 bases between them. Full variable domain (remainder filled in from reference TRBV28 and TRBJ2-3): DVKVTQSSRYLVKRTGEKVFLECVQDMDHENMFWYRQDPGLGLRLIYFSYDVKMKEKGDIPEGYSVSREKKERFSLILESASTNQTSMYLCASSLAGARDTQYFGPGTRLTVL.

In DNA, the CDR3 is TGTGCCAGTACCCCTGCGGGGACAGAAGAGACCCAGTACTTC. The encoded protein is CASTPAGTEETQYF. V and J are TRBV19 and TRBJ2-5, with a tentative D call TRBD1 (7 bases). Trimming stripped 7 bases from V and 3 bases from J, with 15 bases between. The CDR3 sequence is 14 residues long. From germline, CDR1 is LNHDA and CDR2 SQIVND (reference sequence).

The rearrangement joins TRBV29-1 to TRBJ2-1, with D possibly TRBD1 on 6 matching bases. V was trimmed by 7 bases and J by 0 bases, leaving 7 bases between them. The CDR3 consists of 12 residues. Germline lookup yields CDR1 SQVTM and CDR2 ANQGSEA. The CDR3 nucleotides are TGCAGCGGGACAGACTCCTACAATGAGCAGTTCTTC. It translates to CSGTDSYNEQFF.

V and J are TRBV6-5 and TRBJ2-1; D may be TRBD2 (5 bases). The CDR3 is 13 residues long. Per germline, CDR1 MNHEY and CDR2 SVGAGI. V dropped 8 bases and J dropped 0 bases, with 8 bases sitting between them. The CDR3 is CASPRDSYNEQFF. The CDR3 DNA is TGTGCCAGCCCTCGGGACTCCTACAATGAGCAGTTCTTC.

This chain joins TRBV6-2 or TRBV6-3 and TRBJ2-1; 10 bases fit TRBD2. Per germline, CDR1 MNHEY and CDR2 SVGEGT. V shed 6 bases and J 9 bases; nucleotides not matched to a gene: 8. The CDR3 sequence is 14 residues long. The CDR3 region is CASRPSGGQGEQFF. The CDR3 region has the DNA TGTGCCAGCAGACCTAGCGGGGGCCAAGGTGAGCAGTTCTTC.

The chain joins TRBV18 to TRBJ1-1, with D uncertain. This CDR3 contains 13 residues. The germline V gene has CDR1 KGHSH and CDR2 LQKENI. V dropped 6 bases and J dropped 2 bases, with 10 bases sitting between them. As DNA, the CDR3 is TGTGCCAGCTCGGTGGGAGTTAACACTGAAGCTTTCTTT. Its protein product is CASSVGVNTEAFF.

This clone is a singleton in its sample. This chain links TRBV5-1 with TRBJ2-6; 11 positions match TRBD1. Germline CDR1 reads SGHRS; CDR2 reads YFSETQ. V trimming: 7 bases; J trimming: 2 bases; junction bases outside the gene matches: 2. The CDR3 sequence is 15 residues long. The CDR3: CASRTGGAGANVLTF. In nucleotides, the CDR3 is TGCGCCAGCCGGACAGGGGGCGCTGGGGCCAACGTCCTGACTTTC.

This clone was seen just once. The rearrangement uses TRBV7-9 and TRBJ2-7; 9 bases map to TRBD1. J gave up 2 bases and V 2 bases, and 7 bases lay outside the gene matches. The CDR3 has 16 amino acids. Per the germline V gene, CDR1 is SEHNR and CDR2 is FQNEAQ (reference sequence). CDR3 bases: TGTGCCAGCAGCTTATGGAAAGGGACAGGGACCTACGAGCAGTACTTC. This sequence encodes CASSLWKGTGTYEQYF.

The gene calls are TRBV4-1 and TRBJ1-2, with 12 positions matching TRBD1. Germline V gene data show CDR1 as MGHRA and CDR2 as YSYEKL. J gave up 7 bases and V 0 bases, and 6 bases lay outside the gene matches. The CDR3 extends over 16 amino acids. CDR3 residues: CASSQDRDRGRGGYTF. For the CDR3, the DNA is TGCGCCAGCAGCCAAGATCGGGACAGGGGGCGAGGTGGCTACACCTTC.

The rearrangement joins TRBV6-5 to TRBJ2-7; maybe TRBD2 (5 bases). The CDR3 is 15 amino acids. Per the germline V gene, CDR1 is MNHEY and CDR2 is SVGAGI. V lost 8 bases and J 4 bases, leaving 21 bases between the germline ends. CDR3 residues: CASLPAGVVGYEQYF. Here the CDR3 DNA reads TGTGCCAGCCTCCCGGCCGGGGTGGTCGGGTACGAGCAGTACTTC.

The genes are TRBV11-2 and TRBJ2-1; 8 bases match TRBD2. This CDR3 has 16 amino acids. Losses at the gene ends were 1 base for V and 9 bases for J; bases not matched to a gene: 11. The germline CDR1 and CDR2 sequences are SGHAT and FQNNGV. The CDR3 is CASSLGLERGSSEQFF. The CDR3, as DNA: TGTGCCAGCAGCTTAGGGTTGGAGCGGGGGAGCAGTGAGCAGTTCTTC.

The genes are TRBV5-1 and TRBJ2-5, with TRBD2 matching over 11 bases. Germline V CDR1 and CDR2: SGHRS, YFSETQ. This CDR3 contains 16 residues. The V segment lost 0 bases and the J segment 5 bases; nucleotides outside the gene matches: 6. The CDR3 loop reads CASSLVLAGGRETQYF. The CDR3 DNA reads as TGCGCCAGCAGCTTGGTTCTAGCGGGGGGACGGGAGACCCAGTACTTC.

This sequence joins TRBV11-1 and TRBJ2-7, with D perhaps matching TRBD2 (5 bases). This CDR3 comprises 15 residues. V was trimmed by 5 bases and J by 2 bases, leaving 16 bases between them. Germline V gene data show CDR1 as SGHAT and CDR2 as FQDESV (reference sequence). CDR3 in amino acids: CASSRKPGSTYEQYF. For the CDR3, the DNA is TGTGCCAGCAGCCGTAAACCGGGGAGTACCTACGAGCAGTACTTC.

The chain recombines TRBV27 with TRBJ2-5; maybe TRBD1 (7 bases). Germline V gives CDR1 MNHEY, CDR2 SMNVEV (reference sequence). V lost 6 bases and J 1 base, leaving 12 bases between the germline ends. The CDR3 runs 14 residues. DNA of the CDR3: TGTGCCAGCAGCCGCGGGGACAGCCAAGAGACCCAGTACTTC. Translated, it gives CASSRGDSQETQYF.

V is TRBV20-1 and J is TRBJ2-3, with 15 bases that match TRBD2. Losses at the gene ends were 3 bases for V and 6 bases for J; bases not matched to a gene: 13. Germline CDR1 DFQATT, CDR2 SNEGSKA (reference sequence). The CDR3 has 18 residues. The CDR3 here is CSASGAFGTSGGQDTQYF. For the CDR3, the DNA is TGCAGTGCTAGTGGGGCGTTCGGGACTAGCGGGGGGCAGGATACGCAGTATTTT.

The chain links TRBV6-5 to TRBJ1-3; 7 bases fit TRBD1. V gave up 2 bases and J gave up 5 bases; unmatched junction bases: 6. The CDR3 runs 15 residues. CDR1 and CDR2 from the germline V gene are MNHEY and SVGAGI. CDR3 DNA sequence: TGTGCCAGCAGTTACGGTCGGACAGGAAGAAACACCATATATTTT. It specifies CASSYGRTGRNTIYF.

This clone was counted a single time. V usage is TRBV27 and J usage is TRBJ2-6; 8 bases align to TRBD1. Germline V gives CDR1 MNHEY, CDR2 SMNVEV (reference sequence). J was trimmed by 1 base and V by 8 bases; bases with no gene match: 7. This CDR3 is built from 16 residues. In nucleotides, the CDR3 is TGTGCCAGCGCAGGACAGGGCTTTTCTGGGGCCAACGTCCTGACTTTC. It codes for CASAGQGFSGANVLTF.

The V call is TRBV19, the J call TRBJ1-1, with TRBD1 matching 7 bases. The CDR3 runs 16 residues. After removal of 5 bases from V and 4 bases from J, the junction contained 13 bases not matched to a gene. In germline, CDR1 is LNHDA, CDR2 SQIVND (reference sequence). The CDR3 sequence: CASSPRPGQPSTEAFF. In DNA form, the CDR3 reads TGTGCCAGTAGTCCGAGACCGGGACAGCCTAGCACTGAAGCTTTCTTT.

The chain employs TRBV18 and TRBJ1-2, with 12 bases identical to TRBD1. From germline, CDR1 is KGHSH and CDR2 LQKENI. With 3 bases clipped from V and 3 bases from J, the junction kept 2 bases outside the gene matches. The CDR3 totals 15 residues. The CDR3 DNA is TGTGCCAGCTCACCTGGGACAGGGGGCGACTATGGCTACACCTTC. Translating it yields CASSPGTGGDYGYTF.

This chain connects TRBV18 to TRBJ1-1; D perhaps matches TRBD1 (6 bases). The CDR3 extends over 15 amino acids. Germline V gives CDR1 KGHSH, CDR2 LQKENI. Between the trimmed V and J ends, which lost 4 bases and 1 base, there was a span of 13 bases. Here the CDR3 reads CASSLGGHPNTEAFF. In DNA, the CDR3 is TGTGCCAGCTCACTTGGGGGACACCCGAACACTGAAGCTTTCTTT.

The CDR3 loop is CASSLAPDNPYLVANVLTF. The CDR3 region has the DNA TGTGCCAGCAGCTTGGCCCCGGACAATCCTTATCTGGTGGCCAACGTCCTGACTTTC. The chain combines TRBV7-8 with TRBJ2-6; D may be TRBD1 (5 bases). The V gene lost 3 bases and the J gene lost 6 bases, with 24 bases spanning the gap. This CDR3 is 19 amino acids long. CDR1 SGHVS and CDR2 FQNEAQ come from the germline V gene.

The count of this clone is one. The chain combines TRBV5-1 with TRBJ2-5; 10 bases are shared with TRBD1. CDR3 length: 13 amino acids. In germline, CDR1 is SGHRS, CDR2 YFSETQ. V was clipped by 7 bases and J by 3 bases; unmatched bases: 3. The CDR3 loop reads CASGQGGEETQYF. CDR3 in DNA: TGCGCCAGCGGACAGGGGGGCGAAGAGACCCAGTACTTC.

This chain uses TRBV11-2 with TRBJ2-2, with D possibly TRBD2 on 6 matching bases. Germline CDR1 SGHAT, CDR2 FQNNGV. The CDR3 has 13 amino acids. Between the trimmed V and J ends, which lost 3 bases and 6 bases, there was a span of 8 bases. CDR3 loop: CASSFRRAGELFF. CDR3 sequence (DNA): TGTGCCAGCAGCTTCCGGAGGGCCGGGGAGCTGTTTTTT.

In DNA, the CDR3 is TGTGCCAGCTCACCGAGCCGGACAGGGGCGGGTCAGCCCCAGCATTTT. Translated, it gives CASSPSRTGAGQPQHF. The chain links TRBV18 to TRBJ1-5, with 9 bases matching TRBD1. V lost 3 bases, J lost 6 bases, and 9 bases stayed unmatched. Germline V gene sequence: CDR1 KGHSH, CDR2 LQKENI. This CDR3 region has 16 residues.

The DNA for the CDR3 is TGTGCCAGTAGTACGCCCATATCCGTAGCGGGGTACTCCTACAATGAGCAGTTCTTC. Translating gives CASSTPISVAGYSYNEQFF. The chain has TRBV19 and TRBJ2-1; 8 nucleotides align to TRBD2. Trimming cost V 4 bases and J 0 bases; bases outside gene matches: 14. Germline V gene data show CDR1 as LNHDA and CDR2 as SQIVND (reference sequence). The CDR3 has 19 amino acids. The full variable domain, rest sourced from reference TRBV19 and TRBJ2-1, is DGGITQSPKYLFRKEGQNVTLSCEQNLNHDAMYWYRQDPGQGLRLIYYSQIVNDFQKGDIAEGYSVSREKKESFPLTVTSAQKNPTAFYLCASSTPISVAGYSYNEQFFGPGTRLTVL.

This CDR3 is CASLNYGTDTQYF. CDR3 bases: TGTGCCAGCTTGAACTACGGCACAGATACGCAGTATTTT. V and J are TRBV7-9 and TRBJ2-3; D ambiguous. CDR1 and CDR2 (germline): SEHNR, FQNEAQ (reference sequence). Trimming pared 8 bases from V and 1 base from J, leaving 10 bases between. The CDR3 consists of 13 residues.